This is a list of T cell receptor beta chains from one sample in a study of CXCR3-negative and CXCR3-positive naive CD8 T cells. From its re-call of the 5' RACE reads, TCRdb lists each CDR3 protein once, without DNA. This sample's table has over 35,000 distinct CDR3 sequences. What was sequenced was memory CD8+ T cells from blood. The source is a human donor in good health. Some clones in this sample may be carry-over from other donors' samples. Both conserved end residues are part of each CDR3. Fields, in order: CDR3 protein, V gene, J gene.

cdr3_aa: CASSEANTGELFF
v_call: TRBV6-4
j_call: TRBJ2-2

cdr3_aa: CASGWTGETKETQYF
v_call: TRBV2
j_call: TRBJ2-5

cdr3_aa: CSVEQENTEAFF
v_call: TRBV29-1
j_call: TRBJ1-1

cdr3_aa: CASSESSKKRTAEERQPQHF
v_call: TRBV9
j_call: TRBJ1-5

cdr3_aa: CASSADSWTETQYF
v_call: TRBV13
j_call: TRBJ2-5

cdr3_aa: CSARMQDTNYGYTF
v_call: TRBV20-1
j_call: TRBJ1-2

cdr3_aa: CASSSREIPYEQYF
v_call: TRBV28
j_call: TRBJ2-7

cdr3_aa: CATSRDRGSYNEQFF
v_call: TRBV15
j_call: TRBJ2-1

cdr3_aa: CASSQVGMNTEAFF
v_call: TRBV4-1
j_call: TRBJ1-1

cdr3_aa: CASSLDRNQPQHF
v_call: TRBV7-9
j_call: TRBJ1-5

cdr3_aa: CASSFGTGGNEQFF
v_call: TRBV7-2
j_call: TRBJ2-1

cdr3_aa: CASTSGGGYTF
v_call: TRBV6-5
j_call: TRBJ1-2

cdr3_aa: CASSLGLDTQYF
v_call: TRBV12-3/TRBV12-4
j_call: TRBJ2-3

cdr3_aa: CASRSRAGGSHEQYF
v_call: TRBV28
j_call: TRBJ2-7

cdr3_aa: CSASSSGRVGIRETQYF
v_call: TRBV20-1
j_call: TRBJ2-5

cdr3_aa: CAPLWIPRGSTEAFF
v_call: TRBV21-1
j_call: TRBJ1-1

cdr3_aa: CSVILGQQLYEQYF
v_call: TRBV29-1
j_call: TRBJ2-7

cdr3_aa: CASSPGTTPGTQYF
v_call: TRBV7-9
j_call: TRBJ2-5

cdr3_aa: CASSQDGDRVRYNEQFF
v_call: TRBV3-1
j_call: TRBJ2-1

cdr3_aa: CASSPGLNTGELFF
v_call: TRBV11-2
j_call: TRBJ2-2

cdr3_aa: CSARLSLDTEAFF
v_call: TRBV29-1
j_call: TRBJ1-1

cdr3_aa: CASSQEYGSTGELFF
v_call: TRBV4-3
j_call: TRBJ2-2